The 26 T cell receptor beta chains reported below all come from one sample, sequenced in a study of identical twins. TCRdb re-analysed the 5' RACE reads in MiXCR, keeping a single row per CDR3 protein. The data hold roughly 720,000 distinct CDR3 sequences, with about 20% observed a single time. The sample also formed part of further work on T cells expressing NK-cell markers.

Sequencing was performed on PBMCs. These receptors originate from a woman aged 18-29 years in good health.

This clonotype was counted at least ten times. This chain uses TRBV9 with TRBJ2-1; 7 nucleotides line up with TRBD2. This CDR3 is built from 15 residues. J gave up 6 bases and V 0 bases, and 6 bases lay outside the gene matches. The germline V gene has CDR1 SGDLS and CDR2 YYNGEE. CDR3: CASSVGGTTANEQFF. The CDR3 DNA reads as TGTGCCAGCAGCGTAGGGGGGACTACCGCCAATGAGCAGTTCTTC.

The chain couples TRBV3-1 to TRBJ1-5; no clear D gene. This CDR3 is built from 14 residues. Deletions cut 2 bases from V and 2 bases from J, with 7 bases between. CDR1 LGHDT and CDR2 YNNKEL come from the germline V gene (reference sequence). CDR3 residues: CASSQQLGNQPQHF. DNA for the CDR3: TGTGCCAGCAGCCAACAGTTGGGCAATCAGCCCCAGCATTTT.

The chain links TRBV20-1 to TRBJ2-7; 10 bases agree with TRBD1. The germline V gene has CDR1 DFQATT and CDR2 SNEGSKA (reference sequence). The junction had 9 bases not matched to a gene; V was cut back by 6 bases and J by 7 bases. The CDR3 contains 13 residues. The CDR3 DNA reads TGCAGTGCCCCCGGGACAGGGGTACTTGAGCAGTACTTC. It specifies CSAPGTGVLEQYF.

The chain couples TRBV9 to TRBJ2-2; D not certain. Between the trimmed V and J ends, which lost 0 bases and 6 bases, there was a span of 15 bases. The length of the CDR3 is 16 residues. The germline CDR1 and CDR2 sequences are SGDLS and YYNGEE. The CDR3 coding sequence is TGTGCCAGCAGCGTAGAGGGAAGGGTTCTGGCCGGGGAGCTGTTTTTT. It codes for CASSVEGRVLAGELFF.

This chain connects TRBV15 to TRBJ1-3, with a weak D call TRBD1 (5 bases). V lost 6 bases and J 4 bases, leaving 13 bases between the germline ends. The germline gives CDR1 LNHNV, CDR2 YYDKDF (reference sequence). This CDR3 is 14 amino acids long. DNA for the CDR3: TGTGCCACCAGTTACGAGGGGCCGGGAAACACCATATATTTT. This translates into CATSYEGPGNTIYF.

This chain connects TRBV11-2 to TRBJ2-3; TRBD2 agrees at 11 bases. The CDR3 contains 16 residues. The trim removed 5 bases at V and 5 bases at J, leaving 9 bases unmatched. Germline assignment: CDR1 SGHAT and CDR2 FQNNGV. This CDR3 reads CASSARLAGSGDTQYF. The CDR3 DNA reads as TGTGCCAGCAGCGCCCGACTAGCGGGAAGCGGAGATACGCAGTATTTT.

The count of this clonotype is one. V usage is TRBV5-1 and J usage is TRBJ2-1; 15 nucleotides match TRBD2. Germline CDR1 SGHRS, CDR2 YFSETQ. J was trimmed by 4 bases and V by 2 bases; bases with no gene match: 7. This CDR3 has 18 amino acids. The CDR3 reads CASSFGLAGGPVYNEQFF. CDR3 sequence (DNA): TGCGCCAGCAGCTTCGGACTAGCGGGGGGGCCTGTTTACAATGAGCAGTTCTTC.

The genes are TRBV7-2 and TRBJ2-3; TRBD1 matches 7 bases. The CDR3 length is 12 residues. V lost 4 bases, J lost 10 bases, and 5 bases stayed unmatched. The V gene's germline CDR1 is SGHTA and CDR2 FQGNSA. In DNA, the CDR3 is TGTGCCAGCAGCTCGACAGGGTTCGCGCAGTATTTT. This sequence encodes CASSSTGFAQYF. Variable domain in full (rest from reference TRBV7-2 and TRBJ2-3): GAGVSQSPSNKVTEKGKDVELRCDPISGHTALYWYRQSLGQGLEFLIYFQGNSAPDKSGLPSDRFSAERTGGSVSTLTIQRTQQEDSAVYLCASSSTGFAQYFGPGTRLTVL.

J is TRBJ1-6 and V is TRBV18, with D maybe TRBD1 (5 bases). There are 14 residues in the CDR3. Germline V gene sequence: CDR1 KGHSH, CDR2 LQKENI. V was cut by 6 bases and J by 2 bases, with 8 bases left in between. This CDR3 is CASSTQAYNSPLHF. The CDR3 bases are TGTGCCAGCTCTACACAGGCCTATAATTCACCCCTCCACTTT.

This clonotype was counted between two and nine times. The chain is built from TRBV7-2 and TRBJ2-5; D unclear. V lost 5 bases, J lost 9 bases, and 13 bases lay in between. The germline gives CDR1 SGHTA, CDR2 FQGNSA. This CDR3 has 12 amino acids. The CDR3 coding sequence is TGTGCCAGCAGCGTCCATCTCGGGTCCCAGTACTTC. Its translation: CASSVHLGSQYF.

This clonotype has a handful of counts. The gene calls are TRBV12-5 and TRBJ1-6, with D unresolved. Trimming removed 5 bases from V and 6 bases from J, with 11 bases in between. Per germline, CDR1 LGHNT and CDR2 FRNRAP. The CDR3 sequence is 14 residues long. CDR3 nucleotides: TGTGCTAGTGGTCTATTTGTGGGTAATTCACCCCTCCACTTT. This sequence encodes CASGLFVGNSPLHF.

The V and J genes are TRBV29-1 and TRBJ2-2; unclear D gene. This CDR3 has 11 residues. Trimming cost V 3 bases and J 6 bases, with 5 bases left between them. Germline CDR1 SQVTM, CDR2 ANQGSEA. The chain's CDR3 is CSVEVSGELFF. The CDR3 nucleotides read TGCAGCGTTGAGGTTTCCGGGGAGCTGTTTTTT.

V gene TRBV20-1 combines with J gene TRBJ1-6, with D perhaps TRBD1 (5 bases). This CDR3 region has 14 residues. V dropped 3 bases and J dropped 6 bases, with 12 bases sitting between them. Germline V gives CDR1 DFQATT, CDR2 SNEGSKA (reference sequence). CDR3 nucleotides: TGCAGTGCTAGGGCCGGGGCCTCTAATTCACCCCTCCACTTT. It codes for CSARAGASNSPLHF.

In its sample, this clonotype was seen a few times. The chain links TRBV7-2 to TRBJ2-2, with D unclear. Germline assignment: CDR1 SGHTA and CDR2 FQGNSA. Trimming removed 6 bases at V and 3 bases at J, with 11 bases between. This CDR3 region has 14 residues. Here the CDR3 reads CASRGNSHTGELFF. CDR3 coding DNA: TGTGCCAGCAGAGGGAACAGTCACACCGGGGAGCTGTTTTTT.

This chain connects TRBV4-3 to TRBJ1-2, with a tentative D call TRBD1 (5 bases). V shed 5 bases and J shed 2 bases, with 15 bases lying between them. The germline gives CDR1 LGHNA, CDR2 YSLEER. This CDR3 has 15 amino acids. CDR3 protein: CASSNWGSVNYGYTF. The CDR3 DNA reads as TGCGCCAGCAGCAACTGGGGGTCCGTAAACTATGGCTACACCTTC.

This clonotype came up a few times. V usage is TRBV6-6 and J usage is TRBJ2-7, with D perhaps matching TRBD2 (6 bases). The germline gives CDR1 MNHNY, CDR2 SVGAGI (reference sequence). The CDR3 length is 11 residues. Trimming left V 10 bases short and J 3 bases short, with 10 bases between. CDR3 amino acids: CATVSGYEQYF. In DNA, the CDR3 is TGTGCCACCGTTAGCGGCTACGAGCAGTACTTC.

This clonotype appeared a few times. The chain recombines TRBV7-9 with TRBJ2-7; the D is unclear. Trimming left V 5 bases short and J 6 bases short, with 8 bases between. Per the germline V gene, CDR1 is SEHNR and CDR2 is FQNEAQ (reference sequence). CDR3 length: 11 amino acids. CDR3 nucleotide sequence: TGTGCCAGCAGCCCCCTCTCCGAGCAGTACTTC. Translated, it gives CASSPLSEQYF.

This chain joins TRBV18 and TRBJ2-5, with a tentative D call TRBD2 (5 bases). The CDR3 runs 14 residues. The germline V gene has CDR1 KGHSH and CDR2 LQKENI. V was cut by 3 bases and J by 0 bases, with 8 bases left in between. CDR3 region: CASSPWRDQETQYF. In nucleotides, the CDR3 is TGTGCCAGCTCACCGTGGCGGGACCAAGAGACCCAGTACTTC.

This chain uses TRBV5-1 with TRBJ2-6, with D perhaps TRBD1 (5 bases). The CDR3 is 14 residues long. Germline CDR1 reads SGHRS; CDR2 reads YFSETQ. Trimming removed 5 bases from V and 2 bases from J, with 8 bases in between. The CDR3 bases are TGCGCCAGCAGACAGGATACTGGGGCCAACGTCCTGACTTTC. As protein: CASRQDTGANVLTF.

The table lists this clonotype with a few counts. The J gene is TRBJ1-3, the V gene TRBV5-6, with D hard to call. CDR1 and CDR2 from the germline V gene are SGHDT and YYEEEE. The ends were cut back, 0 bases at V and 0 bases at J, with 7 bases in the middle. The CDR3 loop spans 15 amino acids. Here the CDR3 DNA reads TGTGCCAGCAGCTTGGGGTTGTACTCTGGAAACACCATATATTTT. Translated: CASSLGLYSGNTIYF.

This clonotype has only a few counts. The rearrangement links TRBV6-1 to TRBJ1-6, with D possibly being TRBD1 (6 bases). Germline-derived CDR1 and CDR2 are MNHNS and SASEGT. The CDR3 runs to 15 residues. The ends were cut back, 6 bases at V and 0 bases at J, with 9 bases in the middle. The CDR3 nucleotides are TGTGCCAGCAGAGGACAGAGCTCCTATAATTCACCCCTCCACTTT. It specifies CASRGQSSYNSPLHF.

This clonotype was recorded a few times. This rearrangement joins TRBV12-3 or TRBV12-4 to TRBJ2-7; TRBD1 matches at 9 bases. V lost 6 bases, J lost 1 base, and 4 bases stayed unmatched. This CDR3 has 14 residues. CDR3 sequence: CASRGTGRSYEQYF. CDR3 sequence (DNA): TGTGCCAGCAGGGGGACAGGGAGGTCCTACGAGCAGTACTTC.

J is TRBJ2-1 and V is TRBV20-1, with 9 bases aligning to TRBD2. Germline loops: CDR1 DFQATT, CDR2 SNEGSKA (reference sequence). The CDR3 extends over 15 amino acids. V gave up 3 bases and J gave up 5 bases; unmatched junction bases: 8. The DNA for the CDR3 is TGCAGTGCTAGCCGCCTAGCGGGGTTGGACAATGAGCAGTTCTTC. It specifies CSASRLAGLDNEQFF.

This clonotype was seen a few times. The chain couples TRBV12-3 or TRBV12-4 to TRBJ1-3; D is ambiguous. The CDR3 totals 13 residues. Trimming pared 11 bases from V and 8 bases from J, leaving 19 bases between. The chain's CDR3 is CAVPGEGSDTIYF. In DNA form, the CDR3 reads TGTGCCGTGCCCGGAGAGGGCAGTGACACCATATATTTT.

The genes are TRBV5-1 and TRBJ2-7; possible D gene TRBD2, 5 bases. CDR1 SGHRS and CDR2 YFSETQ come from the germline V gene. Trimming took off 4 bases at V and 4 bases at J, with 18 bases between the two ends. The CDR3 totals 15 residues. The DNA for the CDR3 is TGCGCCAGCAGCCCGGGGATGGCCCGCGGGTACGAGCAGTACTTC. It translates to CASSPGMARGYEQYF.

This clonotype was counted at least ten times. This chain connects TRBV27 to TRBJ1-1, with TRBD1 matching over 7 bases. Germline CDR1 MNHEY, CDR2 SMNVEV (reference sequence). Trimming took 7 bases from V and 4 from J; bases not matched to a gene: 6. The CDR3 totals 13 residues. The CDR3 DNA is TGTGCCAGCAAATTATCAGGGGGCACTGAAGCTTTCTTT. Protein: CASKLSGGTEAFF.